Here is one TCR beta chain with its context. The same CDR3 can be traced to other DNA sequences in this sample. This CDR3 is built from 13 residues. The germline V gene encodes CDR1 LNHDA and CDR2 SQIVND (reference sequence). Trimming took off 1 base at V and 3 bases at J, with 7 bases between the two ends. The assay was immunoSEQ multiplex PCR, and TCRdb's table has in-frame clones only and misses some. The sample shows 150,000 to 180,000 clones, more than 85% of them seen only once. The data are from a study of control samples from healthy donors and cancer patients. The sequence came from a man aged 45-60 years in good health. Sequenced: blood. This rearrangement joins TRBV19 to TRBJ2-7; D might be TRBD2 (5 bases). CDR3 residues: CASSIGGGYEQYF. For the CDR3, the DNA is TGTGCCAGTAGTATAGGTGGAGGCTACGAGCAGTACTTC.